This TCR beta chain was obtained from a study of OX40 agonist ivuxolimab in advanced cancers. Study in general: Patients were dosed with the agonistic anti-OX40 (CD134) antibody ivuxolimab.

Study-level results: Both CD4+ and CD8+ T cell populations in blood had undergone clonal expansion by week 6 at 0.1 to 3.0 mg/kg. Expanded peripheral T cells had an undetermined antigen specificity.

The CDR3 contains 12 residues. The germline V and J ends were trimmed by 3 bases and 2 bases, with 4 bases remaining between them. The V gene's germline CDR1 is SGDLS and CDR2 YYNGEE. A word on this clone: Its antigen is still unknown.

Assay used: immunoSEQ multiplex PCR; TCRdb lists only in-frame clones, some missing. In the table there are some 70,000 clones, 84% of which are singletons. The receptor's source is an adult with an advanced solid tumor such as melanoma, head and neck, liver or kidney cancer. The sample consisted of CD4+ or CD8+ T cells sorted from blood, taken in a trial of the OX40 agonist ivuxolimab. The gene calls are TRBV9 and TRBJ2-3; D unclear. The CDR3 sequence is CASSGNTDTQYF. CDR3 coding DNA: TGTGCCAGCAGCGGCAACACAGATACGCAGTATTTT.